This TCR beta chain was recovered during a study of CD8 T cells in ankylosing spondylitis. Whole-study results and caveats: Reportedly, matched ankylosing spondylitis synovial fluid was significantly enriched for disease-linked clones. A TCR beta motif of several highly homologous variants appeared characteristic of ankylosing spondylitis blood.

Library preparation for TCR beta used quantitative 5'-RACE with molecular barcodes. TCRdb ran MiXCR on the 5' RACE reads and lists one entry per CDR3 protein. The repertoire holds roughly 450,000 distinct CDR3 sequences, about 24% seen once, with 0.89% in the top ten. This clonotype came up a few times. Its target is not known. The CDR3 consists of 15 residues. Trimming cost V 8 bases and J 2 bases; bases outside gene matches: 9. CDR1 is SGHVS and CDR2 is FQNEAQ in the germline V gene. The rearrangement uses TRBV7-8 and TRBJ2-3; 8 bases are shared with TRBD2. This receptor was identified in a male donor with ankylosing spondylitis. The sequenced sample consisted of blood, either unsorted or a sorted T cell fraction (not recorded which). CDR3 nucleotide sequence: TGTGCCAGCCGCCTCCTTAGCGGGAACACAGATACGCAGTATTTT. Its protein is CASRLLSGNTDTQYF.